Shown below are 26 T cell receptor beta chains from a single sample sequenced in a study of CD4 T cells in relation to SARS-CoV-2 and coronaviruses (dated by TCRdb to about 2021). Preparation of the library involved the immunoSEQ multiplex PCR assay. Sourced from immuneACCESS, this table was stored by TCRdb with only in-frame sequences that have V and J called. A share of the clones is absent; for the studies checked, an unresolved V gene accounts for under half, and the remainder has no known explanation. For this sample there are fewer than 25,000 clones; approximately 81% appear just once. Around 11% of the sample comes from the top ten. These TCRs' antigens remain unknown. CD4+ T cells from unexposed donors were collected before the COVID-19 pandemic (2011-2018). The EasySep CD4+ T cell isolation kit was used to isolate CD4+ T cells once the cultures had run for under 11 days. Sequencing input: CD4+ T cells from PBMCs, cultured in vitro. The origin of the receptors is a human donor in good health.

V and J are TRBV3-1 (or the pseudogene TRBV3-2) and TRBJ2-7; D not certain. This CDR3 spans 13 amino acids. Germline lookup yields CDR1 LGHDT and CDR2 YNNKEL (reference sequence). V was cut by 0 bases and J by 6 bases, with 9 bases left in between. This CDR3 is CASSQDLGFEQYF. DNA for the CDR3: TGTGCCAGCAGCCAAGATCTAGGTTTCGAGCAGTACTTC.

This clone occurred once. V is TRBV6-6 and J is TRBJ1-1; 7 bases are a match to TRBD1. Germline loops: CDR1 MNHNY, CDR2 SVGAGI (reference sequence). CDR3 length equals 14 residues. The V and J ends lost 6 bases and 4 bases, in that order; junction bases with no gene match: 8. DNA of the CDR3: TGTGCCAGCAGCTCCAGGGGGGAAGGCACTGAAGCTTTCTTT. Translated, it gives CASSSRGEGTEAFF.

V usage is TRBV3-1 (or the pseudogene TRBV3-2) and J usage is TRBJ1-3; D remains unclear. Trimming left V 8 bases short and J 0 bases short, with 11 bases between. In germline, CDR1 is LGHDT, CDR2 YNNKEL (reference sequence). This CDR3 comprises 14 residues. The chain's CDR3 is CASAQRLSGNTIYF. CDR3 in DNA: TGTGCCAGCGCCCAGCGGCTCTCTGGAAACACCATATATTTT.

This chain connects TRBV4-3 to TRBJ1-4, with D maybe TRBD1 (5 bases). Germline values: CDR1 LGHNA, CDR2 YSLEER. The CDR3 length is 17 residues. Trimming stripped 0 bases from V and 8 bases from J, with 19 bases between. DNA for the CDR3: TGCGCCAGCAGCCAAGATCGTTCTGCCAGGGTGAACGAAAAACTGTTTTTT. Translated, it gives CASSQDRSARVNEKLFF.

The rearrangement uses TRBV25-1 and TRBJ2-7; 7 positions match TRBD1. CDR3 size: 15 residues. Germline CDR1 is MGHDK and CDR2 is SYGVNS. V was clipped by 1 base and J by 3 bases; unmatched bases: 6. The CDR3 sequence is CASSESVTGYYEQYF. CDR3 bases: TGTGCCAGCAGTGAATCCGTGACAGGGTACTACGAGCAGTACTTC.

The chain has TRBV10-1 and TRBJ1-4, with 8 positions matching TRBD1. The V and J ends lost 4 bases and 6 bases, in that order; junction bases with no gene match: 4. Germline V CDR1 and CDR2: WNHNN, SYGVQD (reference sequence). The CDR3 runs 14 residues. The CDR3 region has the DNA TGCGCCAGCAGTGGTCAGGGGGCTTATGAAAAACTGTTTTTT. As protein: CASSGQGAYEKLFF.

This chain uses TRBV10-3 with TRBJ1-5; D not resolved. Germline loops: CDR1 ENHRY, CDR2 SYGVKD. The ends were cut back, 1 base at V and 4 bases at J, with 5 bases in the middle. This CDR3 region has 13 residues. The CDR3 DNA reads as TGTGCCATCAGTGAGTTCGAGAATCAGCCCCAGCATTTT. Its protein is CAISEFENQPQHF.

The chain joins TRBV27 to TRBJ2-5, with D possibly being TRBD2 (5 bases). The germline gives CDR1 MNHEY, CDR2 SMNVEV (reference sequence). The V gene lost 5 bases and the J gene lost 1 base, with 11 bases spanning the gap. There are 14 residues in the CDR3. The CDR3 here is CASSTASSQETQYF. The CDR3 DNA sequence: TGTGCCAGCAGTACAGCTAGCAGCCAAGAGACCCAGTACTTC.

The chain links TRBV7-9 to TRBJ2-7, with unresolved D. CDR1 and CDR2 from the germline V gene are SEHNR and FQNEAQ (reference sequence). The CDR3 has 14 residues. Deletions cut 0 bases from V and 3 bases from J, with 9 bases between. In DNA form, the CDR3 reads TGTGCCAGCAGCTTAGCAGAGGCAGGCTACGAGCAGTACTTC. Its translation: CASSLAEAGYEQYF.

V is TRBV9 and J is TRBJ2-3; 7 nucleotides align to TRBD1. V shed 3 bases and J 6 bases; nucleotides not matched to a gene: 4. The CDR3 runs to 13 residues. Germline V gene sequence: CDR1 SGDLS, CDR2 YYNGEE. In DNA form, the CDR3 reads TGTGCCAGCAGCGAAACAGGGGCGGATACGCAGTATTTT. The encoded protein is CASSETGADTQYF.

This clone is a singleton in its sample. The genes are TRBV5-4 and TRBJ2-3; 7 bases line up with TRBD2. CDR3 length equals 13 residues. The V segment lost 5 bases and the J segment 8 bases; nucleotides outside the gene matches: 8. The germline V gene has CDR1 SGHNT and CDR2 YYREEE (reference sequence). CDR3 sequence: CASSSLTGGTQYF. The DNA of the CDR3 is TGTGCCAGCAGTTCTCTAACGGGGGGTACGCAGTATTTT. The full variable domain, completed using reference TRBV5-4 and TRBJ2-3, is ETGVTQSPTHLIKTRGQQVTLRCSSQSGHNTVSWYQQALGQGPQFIFQYYREEENGRGNFPPRFSGLQFPNYSSELNVNALELDDSALYLCASSSLTGGTQYFGPGTRLTVL.

The J gene is TRBJ1-5, the V gene TRBV4-3; a possible D gene is TRBD1 (6 bases). The CDR3 contains 15 residues. Germline CDR1 is LGHNA and CDR2 is YSLEER. V lost 0 bases to trimming and J lost 3 bases, with 9 bases between them. The CDR3 DNA reads as TGCGCCAGCAGCCAAGAAACAGGGTCCAATCAGCCCCAGCATTTT. Translated, it gives CASSQETGSNQPQHF.

The chain employs TRBV5-6 and TRBJ1-1; D gene ambiguous. The CDR3 contains 11 residues. V lost 2 bases and J lost 3, with 2 bases in between. Per germline, CDR1 SGHDT and CDR2 YYEEEE. CDR3 loop: CASSFYTEAFF. As DNA, the CDR3 is TGTGCCAGCAGCTTCTACACTGAAGCTTTCTTT.

The chain carries TRBV7-2 and TRBJ2-7; D uncertain. The V end was cut by 7 bases, the J end by 6 bases, with 16 bases between. The germline CDR1 and CDR2 sequences are SGHTA and FQGNSA. The CDR3 contains 13 residues. CDR3: CASTLSPFSEQYF. The CDR3 DNA reads TGTGCCAGCACCCTAAGTCCCTTCAGCGAGCAGTACTTC.

The chain employs TRBV29-1 and TRBJ1-1, with TRBD1 identical over 8 bases. From germline, CDR1 is SQVTM and CDR2 ANQGSEA. After removal of 6 bases from V and 3 bases from J, the junction contained 6 bases not matched to a gene. CDR3 size: 13 residues. CDR3 region: CSVSTGADTEAFF. In nucleotides, the CDR3 is TGCAGCGTCTCGACAGGGGCGGACACTGAAGCTTTCTTT.

This clone was detected once. V is TRBV30 and J is TRBJ1-4; 8 bases line up with TRBD1. With 2 bases clipped from V and 7 bases from J, the junction kept 9 bases outside the gene matches. CDR3 length equals 15 residues. Germline values: CDR1 GTSNPN, CDR2 SVGIG (reference sequence). The CDR3 DNA follows: TGTGCCTGGAGTCCCGGACAGGGTCGGGCTGAAAAACTGTTTTTT. Its protein product is CAWSPGQGRAEKLFF.

This clone has just a few counts. The CDR3: CSVGGREYGYTF. CDR3 nucleotides: TGCAGCGTTGGTGGCAGAGAATATGGCTACACCTTC. The chain couples TRBV29-1 to TRBJ1-2; D gene unclear. The germline CDR1 and CDR2 sequences are SQVTM and ANQGSEA. V was pared by 4 bases and J by 5 bases, with 11 bases between. This CDR3 is 12 amino acids long.

The chain joins TRBV2 to TRBJ1-1, with a tentative D call TRBD1 (6 bases). CDR3 length: 14 amino acids. Germline V lookup: CDR1 SNHLY, CDR2 FYNNEI. V lost 4 bases to trimming and J lost 2 bases, with 11 bases between them. CDR3 in amino acids: CASSVRDINTEAFF. The CDR3 coding sequence is TGTGCCAGCAGTGTACGGGACATAAACACTGAAGCTTTCTTT.

This sequence joins TRBV5-8 and TRBJ1-5, with a weak D call TRBD1 (5 bases). This CDR3 spans 13 amino acids. The germline V and J ends were trimmed by 4 bases and 7 bases, with 12 bases remaining between them. The germline V gene encodes CDR1 SGHTS and CDR2 YDEGEE. CDR3 in amino acids: CASSSQGGQPQHF. The CDR3 DNA reads as TGTGCCAGCAGCAGCCAGGGAGGCCAGCCCCAGCATTTT.

The V and J genes are TRBV4-3 and TRBJ1-2; TRBD1 agrees at 9 bases. The CDR3 length is 16 residues. V gave up 3 bases and J gave up 4 bases; unmatched junction bases: 9. Per germline, CDR1 LGHNA and CDR2 YSLEER. The CDR3 DNA reads as TGCGCCAGCAGCCACGGACAACAGGGGGCCCTCTATGGCTACACCTTC. Translation gives CASSHGQQGALYGYTF.

A single count supports this clone. The chain has TRBV4-2 and TRBJ1-2, with TRBD1 matching 10 bases. The ends lost 0 bases at V and 5 bases at J; junction bases unmatched: 9. The germline V gene has CDR1 LGHNA and CDR2 YNFKEQ. CDR3 size: 17 residues. The CDR3 sequence: CASSQDPGDRGSYGYTF. The CDR3 DNA reads TGTGCCAGCAGCCAAGATCCCGGGGACAGGGGCTCTTATGGCTACACCTTC.

This chain uses TRBV11-2 with TRBJ2-7; TRBD1 matches 8 bases. V shed 5 bases and J 6 bases; nucleotides not matched to a gene: 0. Germline V gene lookup returns CDR1 SGHAT and CDR2 FQNNGV. CDR3 length: 11 residues. The CDR3 bases are TGTGCCAGCAGCCAGGGGGCCGAGCAGTACTTC. Protein sequence: CASSQGAEQYF.

This clone was observed a handful of times. The gene calls are TRBV7-5 and TRBJ2-7; no DNA check was done on the table's D call, TRBD2. TRBV7-5 has pseudogene status. The CDR3 totals 12 residues. Written as DNA, the CDR3 is TGTGCCAGATCACCAGTGCGGTACGAGCAGTACTTC. Translated, it gives CARSPVRYEQYF.

V gene TRBV30 combines with J gene TRBJ2-7, with TRBD1 matching over 9 bases. CDR1 and CDR2 (germline): GTSNPN, SVGIG (reference sequence). V was clipped by 3 bases and J by 6 bases; unmatched bases: 9. The length of the CDR3 is 14 residues. The CDR3 region has the DNA TGTGCCTGGAGAAAGAGGCGACAGGGGGTCGAGCAGTACTTC. This sequence encodes CAWRKRRQGVEQYF. The full variable domain, in which reference TRBV30 and TRBJ2-7 provide the parts outside the CDR3, is SQTIHQWPATLVQPVGSPLSLECTVEGTSNPNLYWYRQAAGRGLQLLFYSVGIGQISSEVPQNLSASRPQDRQFILSSKKLLLSDSGFYLCAWRKRRQGVEQYFGPGTRLTVT.

The rearrangement joins TRBV6-5 to TRBJ1-2; D gene ambiguous. Trimming took 7 bases from V and 1 from J, leaving 10 bases between them. Germline assignment: CDR1 MNHEY and CDR2 SVGAGI. The CDR3 loop spans 13 amino acids. CDR3 region: CASTVADNYGYTF. DNA of the CDR3: TGTGCCAGCACGGTCGCGGATAACTATGGCTACACCTTC.

The chain couples TRBV11-2 to TRBJ2-3; D is perhaps TRBD2 (6 bases). The germline gives CDR1 SGHAT, CDR2 FQNNGV. The CDR3 consists of 12 residues. The V gene lost 5 bases and the J gene lost 5 bases, with 8 bases spanning the gap. The CDR3 reads CASSPTRDTQYF. The CDR3 coding sequence is TGTGCCAGCAGCCCGACTAGAGATACGCAGTATTTT.